What follows describes a single T cell receptor (beta chain). From germline, CDR1 is LNHDA and CDR2 SQIVND (reference sequence). The ends were cut back, 5 bases at V and 3 bases at J, with 11 bases in the middle. The CDR3 totals 14 residues. The protocol was immunoSEQ multiplex PCR, while the TCRdb copy is restricted to in-frame clones and leaves out a portion. The data show over 150,000 clones, approximately 80% seen once. The data are from a study of blood T cell repertoires in COVID-19. As for the study in general: COVID-19 samples from acute and convalescent phases originated in the United States, Italy and Spain.

Sequenced material: peripheral blood. This rearrangement joins TRBV19 to TRBJ2-1; weak D call: TRBD2 (6 bases). The clonotype comes from a human donor with acute or convalescent COVID-19. The donor label of this sample is uncertain. The CDR3 region has the DNA TGTGCCAGTAGTCCCTGGGAGGTCTACAATGAGCAGTTCTTC. It translates to CASSPWEVYNEQFF.